The T cell receptor beta chain under discussion was sequenced for a study of OX40 agonist ivuxolimab in advanced cancers. Overall study context: The dose-escalation cohort had hepatocellular carcinoma, melanoma, renal cell or head and neck cancer.

Profiling relied on immunoSEQ multiplex PCR, and the TCRdb table lists in-frame clones only, not all of them. The sample holds 70,000 or so clones, 75% to 90% seen once. This clone was seen a few times. The antigen is not known. CDR3 length: 11 amino acids. V lost 0 bases to trimming and J lost 2 bases, with 0 bases between them. Per the germline V gene, CDR1 is SGHKS and CDR2 is YYEKEE (reference sequence). The study's findings and limits: Patients with a partial response at 0.1-3.0 mg/kg had among the lowest clonal expansion.

The material sequenced was CD4+ or CD8+ T cells sorted from blood, taken in a trial of the OX40 agonist ivuxolimab. This sequence originates from an adult with an advanced solid tumor such as melanoma, head and neck, liver or kidney cancer. The chain couples TRBV5-5 to TRBJ2-7; no reliable D call. DNA for the CDR3: TGTGCCAGCAGCTTGGCCTACGAGCAGTACTTC. It yields the protein CASSLAYEQYF.